These 29 T cell receptor beta chains came from one sample sequenced in a study of blood T cell repertoires in COVID-19. Only in-frame clones appear in the TCRdb table, and some are missing; sequencing was by immunoSEQ multiplex PCR. The table lists 150,000 to 250,000 clones, approximately 83% of them singletons. The specimen sequenced was PBMCs or T cells enriched from blood (not recorded which). The receptor source for this set is a man in his forties who had recovered from COVID-19.

The V gene is TRBV5-1, the J gene TRBJ1-6, with 9 bases lining up with TRBD1. The CDR3 runs 16 residues. V shed 3 bases and J 0 bases; nucleotides not matched to a gene: 1. Germline V lookup: CDR1 SGHRS, CDR2 YFSETQ. The DNA for the CDR3 is TGCGCCAGCAGCTACAGGGGGCACTCCTATAATTCACCCCTCCACTTT. This translates into CASSYRGHSYNSPLHF.

The CDR3 sequence is CASASFGGDTEAFF. CDR3 DNA sequence: TGTGCCAGCGCTTCATTCGGGGGAGACACTGAAGCTTTCTTT. V usage is TRBV3-1 (or the pseudogene TRBV3-2) and J usage is TRBJ1-1; TRBD1 might be the D (5 bases). Germline CDR1 is LGHDT and CDR2 is YNNKEL (reference sequence). With 8 bases removed from V and 3 bases from J, the gap between germline ends came to 16 bases. The CDR3 covers 14 residues.

The V gene is TRBV27, the J gene TRBJ2-1, with D possibly being TRBD1 (5 bases). Germline-derived CDR1 and CDR2 are MNHEY and SMNVEV (reference sequence). This CDR3 contains 15 residues. Deletions cut 2 bases from V and 2 bases from J, with 10 bases between. The CDR3 DNA reads as TGTGCCAGCAGTTTACAAGGGGATCCCTACAATGAGCAGTTCTTC. Its protein is CASSLQGDPYNEQFF.

The chain combines TRBV19 with TRBJ1-5; D is perhaps TRBD1 (6 bases). The V end was cut by 6 bases, the J end by 0 bases, with 9 bases between. CDR1 LNHDA and CDR2 SQIVND come from the germline V gene (reference sequence). The CDR3 is 14 residues long. CDR3 nucleotides: TGTGCCAGTAGGACAGGCTATAGCAATCAGCCCCAGCATTTT. Residues: CASRTGYSNQPQHF.

This chain joins TRBV6-5 and TRBJ2-2; TRBD1 agrees at 7 bases. The V gene's germline CDR1 is MNHEY and CDR2 SVGAGI. This CDR3 has 12 amino acids. The V gene end was trimmed by 8 bases and the J gene end by 3 bases; junction bases not matched to a gene: 0. CDR3 loop: CASQGDTGELFF. The DNA of the CDR3 is TGTGCCAGCCAGGGGGACACCGGGGAGCTGTTTTTT.

The V call is TRBV19, the J call TRBJ1-5; TRBD1 matches 7 bases. Germline CDR1 and CDR2: LNHDA and SQIVND (reference sequence). J was trimmed by 7 bases and V by 4 bases; bases with no gene match: 7. This CDR3 has 14 residues. CDR3 amino acids: CASSSGTVLQPQHF. The CDR3 DNA reads as TGTGCCAGTAGTAGCGGGACAGTTCTCCAGCCCCAGCATTTT.

The chain has TRBV7-2 and TRBJ1-2; D is unclear. CDR1 is SGHTA and CDR2 is FQGNSA in the germline V gene. The CDR3 extends over 13 amino acids. Trimming took 5 bases from V and 4 from J, leaving 11 bases between them. CDR3: CASSEDGLYGYTF. The CDR3 bases are TGTGCCAGCAGCGAAGACGGACTCTATGGCTACACCTTC.

This clone appeared a few times. This chain links TRBV14 with TRBJ1-2; TRBD1 is a possible D gene (5 bases). Germline V CDR1 and CDR2: SGHDN, FVKESK. The CDR3 length is 14 residues. The germline V and J ends were trimmed by 8 bases and 7 bases, with 20 bases remaining between them. The CDR3 nucleotides are TGTGCCAGCGCCCCGCTCGGGGGAGGAGGTGGCTACACCTTC. Translation gives CASAPLGGGGGYTF.

V gene TRBV2 combines with J gene TRBJ1-1; possibly TRBD1 for D (5 bases). Germline assignment: CDR1 SNHLY and CDR2 FYNNEI. The CDR3 contains 12 residues. The ends were cut back, 6 bases at V and 5 bases at J, with 10 bases in the middle. The CDR3 nucleotides read TGTGCCAGCAGCGGGGGGGTAACTGAAGCTTTCTTT. This encodes CASSGGVTEAFF.

This sequence joins TRBV4-1 and TRBJ2-7, with 7 bases matching TRBD1. V dropped 4 bases and J dropped 3; count of bases not matched to a gene: 6. Germline V gives CDR1 MGHRA, CDR2 YSYEKL. This CDR3 contains 14 residues. CDR3 sequence (DNA): TGCGCCAGCAGCCGGATGGGGGACAGCTACGAGCAGTACTTC. Residues: CASSRMGDSYEQYF.

The chain recombines TRBV7-8 with TRBJ1-2; TRBD1 agrees at 8 bases. The junction had 24 bases not matched to a gene; V was cut back by 5 bases and J by 7 bases. The CDR3 extends over 19 amino acids. In germline, CDR1 is SGHVS, CDR2 FQNEAQ. The CDR3 DNA reads as TGTGCCAGCAGCCCCACCCACGTCCCGACAGGGGAGTCTTCCCTTGGCTACACCTTC. This translates into CASSPTHVPTGESSLGYTF.

The chain couples TRBV2 to TRBJ2-7; D is possibly TRBD1 (6 bases). The germline V gene encodes CDR1 SNHLY and CDR2 FYNNEI. The CDR3 covers 18 residues. V was clipped by 4 bases and J by 3 bases, with 25 bases between them. The CDR3 nucleotides are TGTGCCAGCAGTGGAGGGTGGGGGACATCAAGAATTGACTACGAGCAGTACTTC. It translates to CASSGGWGTSRIDYEQYF.

This chain connects TRBV11-2 to TRBJ1-6; the D gene is possibly TRBD1 (5 bases). V dropped 3 bases and J dropped 3 bases, with 6 bases sitting between them. This CDR3 comprises 14 residues. Germline-derived CDR1 and CDR2 are SGHAT and FQNNGV. The CDR3 sequence is CASSFQGYNSPLHF. Here the CDR3 DNA reads TGTGCCAGCAGCTTCCAGGGCTATAATTCACCCCTCCACTTT.

This chain joins TRBV1 and TRBJ1-2; no check of the table's D call, TRBD1, against the DNA was made. TRBV1 is a pseudogene locus. This CDR3 region has 14 residues. Here the CDR3 reads CTSSANREYYGYTF. The CDR3 bases are TGCACCAGCAGCGCGAACAGGGAATACTATGGCTACACCTTC.

The V gene is TRBV7-9, the J gene TRBJ2-7, with TRBD1 identical over 12 bases. With V trimmed by 2 bases and J by 5 bases, 7 bases remained unmatched. CDR1 is SEHNR, CDR2 FQNEAQ, per germline (reference sequence). The CDR3 loop spans 16 amino acids. CDR3 in amino acids: CASSLRGQGARDEQYF. The DNA for the CDR3 is TGTGCCAGCAGCTTAAGGGGACAGGGGGCGAGAGACGAGCAGTACTTC.

The genes are TRBV7-2 and TRBJ2-7; the match to TRBD2 covers 8 bases. J gave up 4 bases and V 5 bases, and 7 bases lay outside the gene matches. CDR1 is SGHTA and CDR2 is FQGNSA in the germline V gene. The CDR3 runs 14 residues. This chain's CDR3 is CASSPTGGLYEQYF. CDR3 coding DNA: TGTGCCAGCAGCCCTACGGGGGGGCTGTACGAGCAGTACTTC. Full variable domain (rest looked up from reference TRBV7-2 and TRBJ2-7): GAGVSQSPSNKVTEKGKDVELRCDPISGHTALYWYRQSLGQGLEFLIYFQGNSAPDKSGLPSDRFSAERTGGSVSTLTIQRTQQEDSAVYLCASSPTGGLYEQYFGPGTRLTVT.

V gene TRBV7-8 combines with J gene TRBJ2-3; 7 bases align to TRBD2. CDR3 length equals 15 residues. V shed 1 base, J shed 2 bases, and the junction held 3 bases outside the gene matches. Germline CDR1 reads SGHVS; CDR2 reads FQNEAQ. The CDR3 region is CASSLGTSYTDTQYF. The CDR3 DNA sequence: TGTGCCAGCAGCTTAGGGACTAGTTACACAGATACGCAGTATTTT.

CDR3 region: CASSRLTAEKLFF. The CDR3 DNA sequence: TGTGCCAGCAGCCGTCTGACAGCAGAAAAACTGTTTTTT. This chain connects TRBV7-2 to TRBJ1-4, with D perhaps matching TRBD1 (5 bases). V was trimmed by 5 bases and J by 8 bases, leaving 12 bases between them. The length of the CDR3 is 13 residues. Per germline, CDR1 SGHTA and CDR2 FQGNSA.

The chain carries TRBV18 and TRBJ1-4, with TRBD1 identical over 11 bases. Germline V gene lookup returns CDR1 KGHSH and CDR2 LQKENI. Trimming at V came to 3 bases and at J to 8 bases, leaving 2 bases not matched to a gene. The CDR3 loop spans 14 amino acids. The CDR3 DNA follows: TGTGCCAGCTCACCCGGGACAGGGGGGGAAAAACTGTTTTTT. Its translation: CASSPGTGGEKLFF.

The chain links TRBV11-2 to TRBJ2-7; 14 positions agree with TRBD2. The CDR3 consists of 15 residues. Looked up from germline, CDR1 is SGHAT and CDR2 is FQNNGV. V lost 5 bases and J lost 2; bases outside the gene matches: 2. CDR3 nucleotide sequence: TGTGCCAGCAGCACGACTAGCGGGGGGGCCTACGAGCAGTACTTC. Residues: CASSTTSGGAYEQYF.

V and J are TRBV19 and TRBJ1-1; D is perhaps TRBD1 (5 bases). Germline V gene lookup returns CDR1 LNHDA and CDR2 SQIVND (reference sequence). This CDR3 comprises 16 residues. The germline V and J ends were trimmed by 2 bases and 4 bases, with 17 bases remaining between them. The CDR3 is CASSISPPGRATEAFF. CDR3 in DNA: TGTGCCAGTAGTATATCCCCACCGGGCAGGGCCACTGAAGCTTTCTTT.

This sequence joins TRBV14 and TRBJ2-7; D is possibly TRBD1 (6 bases). CDR1 and CDR2 from the germline V gene are SGHDN and FVKESK. This CDR3 is 13 amino acids long. V was shortened by 3 bases and J by 12 bases, with 18 bases between the two germline ends. Written as DNA, the CDR3 is TGTGCCAGCAGCCACCTAGGGACACCCCGGGTGTACTTC. This gives the protein CASSHLGTPRVYF.

V gene TRBV9 combines with J gene TRBJ1-4; D is possibly TRBD1 (5 bases). The ends were cut back, 0 bases at V and 7 bases at J, with 13 bases in the middle. The CDR3 extends over 15 amino acids. Germline V lookup: CDR1 SGDLS, CDR2 YYNGEE. CDR3 sequence: CASSVGDRRGEKLFF. The CDR3 DNA is TGTGCCAGCAGCGTAGGTGATCGGAGGGGTGAAAAACTGTTTTTT.

This rearrangement joins TRBV21-1 to TRBJ1-2. TRBV21-1 is marked as a pseudogene. The CDR3 runs 16 residues. The CDR3: CASSMVQLLKNYGYTF. In DNA, the CDR3 is TGTGCCAGCAGCATGGTCCAGCTACTAAAAAACTATGGCTACACCTTC.

The chain employs TRBV7-5 and TRBJ1-5; TRBD1, as called in the table, went unchecked against the DNA. TRBV7-5 counts as a pseudogene. CDR3 length equals 16 residues. The CDR3 protein is CARSHPSQGGNQPQHF. DNA for the CDR3: TGTGCCAGAAGCCACCCGTCGCAGGGGGGCAATCAGCCCCAGCATTTT.

This rearrangement joins TRBV5-1 to TRBJ1-4; D may be TRBD1 (6 bases). The V and J ends lost 0 bases and 7 bases respectively, with 13 bases between them. Germline V lookup: CDR1 SGHRS, CDR2 YFSETQ. CDR3 size: 15 residues. For the CDR3, the DNA is TGCGCCAGCAGCTTGGGTCAGGGGCAAGGTGAAAAACTGTTTTTT. Amino acid sequence: CASSLGQGQGEKLFF.

This clone appeared once. V gene TRBV19 combines with J gene TRBJ1-1; no definite D call. The CDR3 runs to 15 residues. Trimming took 3 bases from V and 0 from J, leaving 11 bases between them. CDR1 LNHDA and CDR2 SQIVND come from the germline V gene (reference sequence). Written as DNA, the CDR3 is TGTGCCAGTAGTATTGGGCCCCAAGTGAACACTGAAGCTTTCTTT. Amino acid sequence: CASSIGPQVNTEAFF. Supplemented by reference TRBV19 and TRBJ1-1, the full variable domain reads DGGITQSPKYLFRKEGQNVTLSCEQNLNHDAMYWYRQDPGQGLRLIYYSQIVNDFQKGDIAEGYSVSREKKESFPLTVTSAQKNPTAFYLCASSIGPQVNTEAFFGQGTRLTVV.

V usage is TRBV3-1 (or the pseudogene TRBV3-2) and J usage is TRBJ2-1; D is perhaps TRBD1 (6 bases). V was pared by 0 bases and J by 5 bases, with 11 bases between. CDR1 LGHDT and CDR2 YNNKEL come from the germline V gene (reference sequence). The CDR3 totals 15 residues. CDR3: CASSQESRGNNEQFF. Here the CDR3 DNA reads TGTGCCAGCAGCCAAGAATCCAGGGGAAACAATGAGCAGTTCTTC.

This clone has a single count. The chain joins TRBV10-3 to TRBJ2-1; possible D gene TRBD1, 7 bases. The CDR3 contains 16 residues. Between the trimmed V and J ends, which lost 2 bases and 4 bases, there was a span of 15 bases. Germline CDR1 ENHRY, CDR2 SYGVKD. The CDR3 is CAISEPQGGTYNEQFF. The CDR3 coding sequence is TGTGCCATCAGTGAGCCTCAGGGGGGTACATACAATGAGCAGTTCTTC.